The clone carrying this TCR beta chain was seen a few times. Authors' data handling: For nucleated cells, counts were estimated from reference gene primer amplification. This table comes from immunoSEQ multiplex PCR, and its TCRdb copy is limited to in-frame clones, with some not included. V, J and clone size reflect that table, while D and trimming were determined from the DNA. The data hold approximately 460,000 clones, with roughly nine tenths observed a single time. It was during active infection that Seattle patients were enrolled and then longitudinally followed. These data are taken from a study of blood T cell repertoires in COVID-19. This TCR derives from a man between 18 and 35 years old with COVID-19, enrolled during active disease. Sequencing input: peripheral blood.

The CDR3 nucleotides are TGCAGCGCAACAGGGCCCGACGGAGGCTACACCTTC. Translation: CSATGPDGGYTF. V and J are TRBV29-1 and TRBJ1-2, with D possibly matching TRBD1 (6 bases). Germline assignment: CDR1 SQVTM and CDR2 ANQGSEA. V was cut by 7 bases and J by 8 bases, with 17 bases left in between. The CDR3 runs to 12 residues.